The clone carrying this T cell receptor (beta chain) was observed a few times. Its matching antigen is unknown. Caucasian, healthy and from Russia, the donors were aged between about 6 and 90. Per sample, a minimum of 6.5 million PBMCs were isolated. Primed by a sample-barcoded 5' primer and a J-beta primer mix, a second PCR proceeded for roughly 7 to 12 cycles. Via MiXCR, TCRdb re-called the 5' RACE reads, giving one row per CDR3 protein. The table shows around 970,000 distinct CDR3 sequences, with just over 50% occurring only once. The sample belongs to a study of blood T cells in healthy people across ages. The germline gives CDR1 SGHKS, CDR2 YYEKEE (reference sequence). Between the trimmed V and J ends, which lost 5 bases and 5 bases, there was a span of 20 bases. The CDR3 runs to 16 residues. Study results and caveats: Naive and antigen-experienced cells could not be conclusively compared, given unsorted PBMCs.

The chain recombines TRBV5-5 with TRBJ1-5; D remains unclear. The TCR comes from a woman aged 60 to 75 in good health. Sequenced material: blood. CDR3 nucleotides: TGTGCCAGCAGTTCCACATGGGTGTATGGGTATCAGCCCCAGCATTTT. It yields the protein CASSSTWVYGYQPQHF.